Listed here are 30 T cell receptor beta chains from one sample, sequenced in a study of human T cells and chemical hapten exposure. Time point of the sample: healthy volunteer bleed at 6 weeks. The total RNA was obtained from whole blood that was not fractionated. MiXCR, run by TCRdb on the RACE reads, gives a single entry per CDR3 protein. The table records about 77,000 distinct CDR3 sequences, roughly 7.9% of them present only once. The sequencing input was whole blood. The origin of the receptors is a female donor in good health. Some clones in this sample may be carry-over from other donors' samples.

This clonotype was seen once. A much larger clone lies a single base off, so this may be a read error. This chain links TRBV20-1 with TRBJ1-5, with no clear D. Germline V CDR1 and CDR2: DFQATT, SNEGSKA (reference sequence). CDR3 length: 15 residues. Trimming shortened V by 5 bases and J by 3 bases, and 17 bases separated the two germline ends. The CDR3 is CSAAIEGFNNQPQHF. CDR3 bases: TGCAGTGCTGCTATTGAAGGGTTCAACAATCAGCCCCAGCATTTT.

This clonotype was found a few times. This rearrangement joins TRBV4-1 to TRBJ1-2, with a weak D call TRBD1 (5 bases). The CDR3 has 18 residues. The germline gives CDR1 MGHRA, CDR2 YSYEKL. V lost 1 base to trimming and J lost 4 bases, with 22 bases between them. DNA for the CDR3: TGCGCCAGCAGCCAAGCGTTTGTGGAGAGGGGTTTACTCTATGGCTACACCTTC. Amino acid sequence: CASSQAFVERGLLYGYTF.

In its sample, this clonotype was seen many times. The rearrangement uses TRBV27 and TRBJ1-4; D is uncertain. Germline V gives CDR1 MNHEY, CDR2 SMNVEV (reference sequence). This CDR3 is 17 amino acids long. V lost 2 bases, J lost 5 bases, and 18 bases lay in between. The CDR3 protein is CASSLILGSERNEKLFF. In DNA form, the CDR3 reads TGTGCCAGCAGTTTAATCCTGGGCAGCGAAAGAAATGAAAAACTGTTTTTT.

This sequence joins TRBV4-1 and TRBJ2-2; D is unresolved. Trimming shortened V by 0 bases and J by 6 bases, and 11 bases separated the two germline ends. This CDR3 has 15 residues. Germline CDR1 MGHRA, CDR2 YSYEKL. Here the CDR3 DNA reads TGCGCCAGCAGCCAAGATCCTAGGTCATCCGGGGAGCTGTTTTTT. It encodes CASSQDPRSSGELFF.

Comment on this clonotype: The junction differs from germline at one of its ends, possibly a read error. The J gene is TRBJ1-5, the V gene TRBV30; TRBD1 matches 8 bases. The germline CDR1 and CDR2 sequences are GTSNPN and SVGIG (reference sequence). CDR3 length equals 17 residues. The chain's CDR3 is CAWSVQMGQAGNQPQNF. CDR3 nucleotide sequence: TGTGCCTGGAGTGTACAAATGGGACAGGCGGGCAATCAGCCCCAGAATTTT. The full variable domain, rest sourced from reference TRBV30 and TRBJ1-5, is SQTIHQWPATLVQPVGSPLSLECTVEGTSNPNLYWYRQAAGRGLQLLFYSVGIGQISSEVPQNLSASRPQDRQFILSSKKLLLSDSGFYLCAWSVQMGQAGNQPQNFGDGTRLSIL.

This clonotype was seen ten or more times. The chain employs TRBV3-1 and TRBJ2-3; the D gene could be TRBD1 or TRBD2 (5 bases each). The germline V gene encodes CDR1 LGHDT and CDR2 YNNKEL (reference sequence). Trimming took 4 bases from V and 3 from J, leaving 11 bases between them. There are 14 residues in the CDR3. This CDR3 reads CASSPRDGTDTQYF. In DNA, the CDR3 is TGTGCCAGCAGCCCGAGGGACGGAACAGATACGCAGTATTTT.

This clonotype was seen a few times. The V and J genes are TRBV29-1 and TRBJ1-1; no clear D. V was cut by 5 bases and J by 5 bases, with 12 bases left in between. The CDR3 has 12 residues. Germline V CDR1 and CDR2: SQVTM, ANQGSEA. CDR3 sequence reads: CSVPGPPTEAFF. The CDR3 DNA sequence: TGCAGCGTTCCTGGCCCGCCGACTGAAGCTTTCTTT. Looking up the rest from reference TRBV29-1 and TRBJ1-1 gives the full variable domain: SAVISQKPSRDICQRGTSLTIQCQVDSQVTMMFWYRQQPGQSLTLIATANQGSEATYESGFVIDKFPISRPNLTFSTLTVSNMSPEDSSIYLCSVPGPPTEAFFGQGTRLTVV.

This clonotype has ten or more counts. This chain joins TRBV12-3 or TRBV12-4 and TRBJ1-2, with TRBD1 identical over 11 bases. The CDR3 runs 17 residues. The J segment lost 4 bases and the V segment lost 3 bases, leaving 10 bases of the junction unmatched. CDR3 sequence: CASSFSGQGARGYGYTF. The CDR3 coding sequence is TGTGCCAGCAGTTTTTCCGGACAGGGGGCGCGAGGCTATGGCTACACCTTC.

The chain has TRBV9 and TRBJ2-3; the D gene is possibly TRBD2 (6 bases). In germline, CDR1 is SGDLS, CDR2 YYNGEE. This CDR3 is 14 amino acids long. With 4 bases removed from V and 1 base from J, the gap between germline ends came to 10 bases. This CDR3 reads CASSPGGRTDTQYF. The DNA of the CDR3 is TGTGCCAGCAGCCCCGGGGGTCGCACAGATACGCAGTATTTT.

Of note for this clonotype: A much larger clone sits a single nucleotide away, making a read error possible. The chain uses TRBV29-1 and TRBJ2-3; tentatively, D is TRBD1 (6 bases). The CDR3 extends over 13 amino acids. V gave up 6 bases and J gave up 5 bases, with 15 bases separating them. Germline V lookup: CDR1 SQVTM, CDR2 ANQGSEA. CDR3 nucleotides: TGCAGCGTAAGACAGGCGAGGGGAGATACGCAGTATTTT. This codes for CSVRQARGDTQYF.

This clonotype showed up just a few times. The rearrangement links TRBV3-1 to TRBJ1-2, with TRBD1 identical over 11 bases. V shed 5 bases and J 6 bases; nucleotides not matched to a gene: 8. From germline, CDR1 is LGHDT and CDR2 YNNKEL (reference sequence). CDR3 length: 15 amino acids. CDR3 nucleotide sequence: TGTGCCAGCAGCACCTGGACAGGGGGCGCGAATGGCTACACCTTC. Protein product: CASSTWTGGANGYTF.

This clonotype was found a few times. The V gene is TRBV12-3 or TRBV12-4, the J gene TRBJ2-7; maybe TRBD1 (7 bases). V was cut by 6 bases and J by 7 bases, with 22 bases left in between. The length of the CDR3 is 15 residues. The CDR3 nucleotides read TGTGCCAGCAGCCCCGGGGGCAGGGGGGATAGTGAGCAGTACTTC. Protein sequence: CASSPGGRGDSEQYF.

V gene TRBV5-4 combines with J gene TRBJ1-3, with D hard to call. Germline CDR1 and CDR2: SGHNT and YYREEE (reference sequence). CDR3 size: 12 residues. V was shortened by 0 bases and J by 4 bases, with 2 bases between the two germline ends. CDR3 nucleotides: TGTGCCAGCAGCTTGGGAGGAAACACCATATATTTT. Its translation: CASSLGGNTIYF.

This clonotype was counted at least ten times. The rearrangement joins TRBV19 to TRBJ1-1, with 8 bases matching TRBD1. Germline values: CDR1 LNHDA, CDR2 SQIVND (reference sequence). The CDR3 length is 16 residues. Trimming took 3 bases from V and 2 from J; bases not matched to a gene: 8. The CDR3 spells CASSIRAGGANTEAFF. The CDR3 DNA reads TGTGCCAGTAGTATCCGGGCAGGGGGCGCCAACACTGAAGCTTTCTTT.

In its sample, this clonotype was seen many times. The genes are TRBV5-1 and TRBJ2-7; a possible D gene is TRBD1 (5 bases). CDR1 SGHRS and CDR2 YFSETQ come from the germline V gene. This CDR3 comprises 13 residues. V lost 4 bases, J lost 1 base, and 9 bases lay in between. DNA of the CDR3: TGCGCCAGCAGCGAGCAGGGTTCCTACGAGCAGTACTTC. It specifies CASSEQGSYEQYF.

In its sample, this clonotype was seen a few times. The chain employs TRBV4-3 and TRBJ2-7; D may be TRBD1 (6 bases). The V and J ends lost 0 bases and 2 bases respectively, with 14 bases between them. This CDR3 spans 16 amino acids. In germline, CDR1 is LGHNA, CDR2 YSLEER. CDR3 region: CASSQDKQGPAYEQYF. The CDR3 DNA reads TGCGCCAGCAGCCAAGACAAACAGGGTCCAGCCTACGAGCAGTACTTC.

The CDR3 coding sequence is TGTGCCAGCCTCCCACGCGGGTGGCGGGGGGGCACCGGGGAGCTGTTTTTT. Translating gives CASLPRGWRGGTGELFF. The rearrangement uses TRBV6-5 and TRBJ2-2; 9 bases are shared with TRBD2. Germline CDR1 is MNHEY and CDR2 is SVGAGI. The CDR3 is 17 amino acids. With 8 bases clipped from V and 4 bases from J, the junction kept 14 bases outside the gene matches.

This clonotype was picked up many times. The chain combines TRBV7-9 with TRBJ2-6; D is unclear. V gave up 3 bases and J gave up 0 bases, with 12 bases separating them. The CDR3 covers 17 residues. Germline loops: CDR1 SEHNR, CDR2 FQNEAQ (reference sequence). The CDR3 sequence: CASSLPRRYSGANVLTF. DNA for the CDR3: TGTGCCAGCAGCTTGCCTAGGCGCTACTCTGGGGCCAACGTCCTGACTTTC.

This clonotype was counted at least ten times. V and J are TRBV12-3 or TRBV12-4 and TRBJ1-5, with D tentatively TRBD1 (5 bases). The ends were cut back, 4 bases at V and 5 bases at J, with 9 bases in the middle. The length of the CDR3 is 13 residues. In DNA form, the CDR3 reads TGTGCCAGCAGTTATGGAGGGGATCAGCCCCAGCATTTT. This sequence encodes CASSYGGDQPQHF.

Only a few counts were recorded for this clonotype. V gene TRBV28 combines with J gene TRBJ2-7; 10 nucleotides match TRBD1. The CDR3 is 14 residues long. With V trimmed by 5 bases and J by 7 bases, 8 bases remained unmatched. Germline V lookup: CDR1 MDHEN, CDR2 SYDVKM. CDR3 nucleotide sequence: TGTGCCAGCAGTGGGTGGACAGGGGGTGGGGAGCAGTACTTC. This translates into CASSGWTGGGEQYF.

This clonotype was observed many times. The CDR3 loop reads CASSQEGQYTEAFF. In DNA form, the CDR3 reads TGCGCCAGCAGCCAAGAGGGCCAATACACTGAAGCTTTCTTT. The chain joins TRBV4-3 to TRBJ1-1; D remains unclear. Trimming took 0 bases from V and 3 from J, leaving 8 bases between them. Germline loops: CDR1 LGHNA, CDR2 YSLEER. This CDR3 region has 14 residues.

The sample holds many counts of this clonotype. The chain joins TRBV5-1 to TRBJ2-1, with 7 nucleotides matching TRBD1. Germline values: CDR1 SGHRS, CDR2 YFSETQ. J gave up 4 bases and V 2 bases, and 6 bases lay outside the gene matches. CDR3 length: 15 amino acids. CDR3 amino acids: CASSFEGGAYNEQFF. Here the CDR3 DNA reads TGCGCCAGCAGCTTCGAAGGGGGCGCATACAATGAGCAGTTCTTC.

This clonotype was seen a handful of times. Here the CDR3 reads CASSPLTSGRTDTQYF. The CDR3 DNA is TGTGCCAGCAGCCCCCTCACTAGCGGACGCACAGATACGCAGTATTTT. The chain employs TRBV7-3 and TRBJ2-3; 8 bases are shared with TRBD2. The V and J ends lost 5 bases and 1 base, in that order; junction bases with no gene match: 8. This CDR3 has 16 amino acids. CDR1 is SGHTA, CDR2 FQGTGA, per germline.

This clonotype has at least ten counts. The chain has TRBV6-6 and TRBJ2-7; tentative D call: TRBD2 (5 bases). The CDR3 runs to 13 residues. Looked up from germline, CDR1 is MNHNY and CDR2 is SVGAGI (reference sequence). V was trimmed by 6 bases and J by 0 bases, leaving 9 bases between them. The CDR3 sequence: CASRTGNSYEQYF. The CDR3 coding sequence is TGTGCCAGCAGGACCGGGAACTCCTACGAGCAGTACTTC.

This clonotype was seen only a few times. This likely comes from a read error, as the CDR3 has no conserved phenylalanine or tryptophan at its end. CDR3 DNA sequence: TGTGCCAGCAGTCGGTCGATCACCGGGGAGCTGTTTTCT. Amino acids: CASSRSITGELFS. The gene calls are TRBV27 and TRBJ2-2, with D uncertain. CDR3 length: 13 amino acids. Germline assignment: CDR1 MNHEY and CDR2 SMNVEV (reference sequence). V lost 5 bases to trimming and J lost 4 bases, with 8 bases between them.

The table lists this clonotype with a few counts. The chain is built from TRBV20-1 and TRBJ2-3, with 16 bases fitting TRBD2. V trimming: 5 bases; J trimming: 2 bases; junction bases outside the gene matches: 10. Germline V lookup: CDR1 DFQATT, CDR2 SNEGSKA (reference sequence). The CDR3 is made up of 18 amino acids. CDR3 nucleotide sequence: TGCAGTGCTCGACGGGGACTAGCGGGGGGGCTTGTCACAGATACGCAGTATTTT. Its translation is CSARRGLAGGLVTDTQYF.

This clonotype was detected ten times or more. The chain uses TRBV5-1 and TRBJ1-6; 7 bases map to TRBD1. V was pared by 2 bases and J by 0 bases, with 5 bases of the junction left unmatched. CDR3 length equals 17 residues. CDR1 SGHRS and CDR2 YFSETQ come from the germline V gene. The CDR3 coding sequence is TGCGCCAGCAGCTTTTTACAGGGGAGCTCCTATAATTCACCCCTCCACTTT. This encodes CASSFLQGSSYNSPLHF.

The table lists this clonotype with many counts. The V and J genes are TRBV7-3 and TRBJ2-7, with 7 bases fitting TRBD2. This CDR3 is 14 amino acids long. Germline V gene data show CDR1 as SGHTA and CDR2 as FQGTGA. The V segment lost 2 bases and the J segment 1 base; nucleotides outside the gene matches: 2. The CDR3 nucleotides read TGTGCCAGCAGCTTATCAGCGGGGTCCTACGAGCAGTACTTC. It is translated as CASSLSAGSYEQYF.

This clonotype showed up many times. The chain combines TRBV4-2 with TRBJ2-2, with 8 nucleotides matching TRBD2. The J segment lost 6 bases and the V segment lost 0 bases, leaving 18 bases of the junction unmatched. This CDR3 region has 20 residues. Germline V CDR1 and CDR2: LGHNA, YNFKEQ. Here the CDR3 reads CASSQERGRGLVALAGELFF. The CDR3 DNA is TGTGCCAGCAGCCAAGAGAGAGGACGGGGACTAGTTGCTCTCGCCGGGGAGCTGTTTTTT.

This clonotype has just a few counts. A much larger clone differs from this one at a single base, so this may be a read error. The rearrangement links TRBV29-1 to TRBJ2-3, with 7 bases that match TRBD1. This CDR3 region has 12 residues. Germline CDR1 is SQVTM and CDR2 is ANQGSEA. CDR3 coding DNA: TGCGGTGAGGCAGAGACAGGGGATACGCAGTATTTT. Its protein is CGEAETGDTQYF.